The 21 T cell receptor beta chains listed next were all sequenced from one sample in a study of regulatory T cells in long-lasting Graves disease. Documented time point: newly diagnosed GD, antithyroid drugs for less than 3 months. The TCR library was made from RNA that had been extracted from PBMCs in TRIzol. Arm-PCR with iRepertoire HTBI primers amplified the CDR3 regions for these TCR beta libraries. One entry per CDR3 protein, called by TCRdb with MiXCR from the multiplex PCR reads. The sample lists about 200,000 distinct CDR3 sequences, 15% to 20% seen once, with over 20% in the top ten. The sample consisted of peripheral blood mononuclear cells (PBMCs), taken at new diagnosis, from a patient treated with antithyroid drugs. These receptors originate from a female donor with Graves disease.

This clonotype was observed a few times. This sequence joins TRBV7-2 and TRBJ2-2, with 8 bases that match TRBD2. V lost 4 bases to trimming and J lost 4 bases; unmatched junction nucleotides: 8. CDR3 length: 16 residues. Germline CDR1 is SGHTA and CDR2 is FQGNSA. The CDR3, as DNA: TGTGCCAGCAGCTCAAGACTAGCGCTTATCACCGGGGAGCTGTTTTTT. This gives the protein CASSSRLALITGELFF.

Ten or more counts support this clonotype. V gene TRBV2 combines with J gene TRBJ1-1; D is undetermined. CDR1 and CDR2 (germline): SNHLY, FYNNEI. The V gene lost 5 bases and the J gene lost 3 bases, with 16 bases spanning the gap. The CDR3 loop spans 15 amino acids. The CDR3 DNA sequence: TGTGCCAGCAGTAATGGGCCCCTAGGGTACACTGAAGCTTTCTTT. This encodes CASSNGPLGYTEAFF.

This clonotype was seen more than once but under ten times. The V gene is TRBV28, the J gene TRBJ1-2; the D is unclear. V was shortened by 3 bases and J by 4 bases, with 6 bases between the two germline ends. The CDR3 runs to 12 residues. Germline CDR1 is MDHEN and CDR2 is SYDVKM. As DNA, the CDR3 is TGTGCCAGCAGTTTTACCAGCTATGGCTACACCTTC. It is translated as CASSFTSYGYTF.

This clonotype was seen ten or more times. One end of the junction does not line up with germline, which may come from a read error. V usage is TRBV6-2 or TRBV6-3 and J usage is TRBJ2-1; D unresolved. This CDR3 is 13 amino acids long. Germline V gene sequence: CDR1 MNHEY, CDR2 SVGEGT. The CDR3: CASSSRSHNGQFF. The CDR3 DNA reads as TGTGCCAGCAGTTCACGCTCCCATAATGGGCAGTTCTTC.

The sample holds many counts of this clonotype. This chain joins TRBV14 and TRBJ1-3; unclear D gene. There are 13 residues in the CDR3. The V gene's germline CDR1 is SGHDN and CDR2 FVKESK. Trimming pared 1 base from V and 7 bases from J, leaving 8 bases between. CDR3 in amino acids: CASSQGLGNTIYF. As DNA, the CDR3 is TGTGCCAGCAGCCAAGGGTTGGGGAACACCATATATTTT.

This clonotype came up once. The V gene is TRBV28, the J gene TRBJ2-7, with a possible D match to TRBD1 (5 bases). CDR1 and CDR2 from the germline V gene are MDHEN and SYDVKM. This CDR3 has 16 amino acids. Trimming cost V 5 bases and J 1 base, with 18 bases left between them. CDR3 bases: TGTGCCAGCAGTACCGACCCAGTAGGGGCGTCCTACGAGCAGTACTTC. It codes for CASSTDPVGASYEQYF.

At least ten counts were recorded for this clonotype. The chain has TRBV3-1 and TRBJ2-2, with a weak D call TRBD2 (5 bases). Germline loops: CDR1 LGHDT, CDR2 YNNKEL (reference sequence). CDR3 size: 18 residues. Trimming shortened V by 0 bases and J by 6 bases, and 20 bases separated the two germline ends. Here the CDR3 DNA reads TGTGCCAGCAGCCAAGAATTTCGGGGTCTAGGCGCATCCGGGGAGCTGTTTTTT. This sequence encodes CASSQEFRGLGASGELFF.

This clonotype was recorded at least ten times. The rearrangement uses TRBV20-1 and TRBJ2-7, with 7 bases matching TRBD2. V was clipped by 4 bases and J by 1 base; unmatched bases: 10. The CDR3 is 15 amino acids. In germline, CDR1 is DFQATT, CDR2 SNEGSKA (reference sequence). CDR3 loop: CSAIPGLRISYEQYF. The CDR3 region has the DNA TGCAGTGCTATCCCGGGACTACGCATTTCCTACGAGCAGTACTTC.

This clonotype occurred many times. The V call is TRBV6-2 or TRBV6-3, the J call TRBJ2-7; a weak D match, TRBD2 (6 bases). The CDR3 sequence is 14 residues long. Trimming stripped 4 bases from V and 4 bases from J, with 14 bases between. Germline-derived CDR1 and CDR2 are MNHEY and SVGEGT. For the CDR3, the DNA is TGTGCCAGCAGTTCGGCGACTAGAGATTACGAGCAGTACTTC. Protein product: CASSSATRDYEQYF.

Details on this clonotype: A read error is likely here: a far larger clone is one base away. V is TRBV13 and J is TRBJ2-7; no clear D gene. The CDR3 extends over 11 amino acids. CDR1 and CDR2 (germline): PRHDT, FYEKMQ (reference sequence). This chain's CDR3 is CASSRSYEHYF. The CDR3 region has the DNA TGTGCCAGCAGCCGATCCTACGAGCACTACTTC.

In this sample, this clonotype turned up a few times. V gene TRBV5-6 combines with J gene TRBJ2-1; tentatively, D is TRBD1 (5 bases). There are 12 residues in the CDR3. Germline CDR1 reads SGHDT; CDR2 reads YYEEEE. The ends were cut back, 3 bases at V and 8 bases at J, with 9 bases in the middle. The CDR3 DNA reads as TGTGCCAGCAGCTGGCTCAGGGATGAGCAGTTCTTC. It specifies CASSWLRDEQFF.

This clonotype was counted many times. The gene calls are TRBV6-5 and TRBJ1-1; D is unresolved. V shed 0 bases and J shed 5 bases, with 10 bases lying between them. Germline assignment: CDR1 MNHEY and CDR2 SVGAGI. There are 14 residues in the CDR3. CDR3 loop: CASSYSDEWTEAFF. In nucleotides, the CDR3 is TGTGCCAGCAGTTACTCTGATGAGTGGACTGAAGCTTTCTTT.

This clonotype was picked up many times. The V and J genes are TRBV7-6 and TRBJ2-3; D perhaps matches TRBD2 (6 bases). Germline V gene lookup returns CDR1 SGHVS and CDR2 FNYEAQ. Trimming cost V 0 bases and J 7 bases, with 23 bases left between them. This CDR3 spans 18 amino acids. The CDR3 DNA follows: TGTGCCAGCAGCTTAGCCCCGGCGGGACCAATCAGCTCCAATACGCAGTATTTT. This encodes CASSLAPAGPISSNTQYF.

There are many counts of this clonotype. The chain employs TRBV20-1 and TRBJ1-1; tentative D call: TRBD1 (5 bases). CDR3 length: 13 amino acids. The V and J ends lost 2 bases and 2 bases respectively, with 9 bases between them. Germline V CDR1 and CDR2: DFQATT, SNEGSKA (reference sequence). The CDR3 loop is CSARPDSNTEAFF. DNA for the CDR3: TGCAGTGCTAGACCCGACAGTAACACTGAAGCTTTCTTT.

V and J are TRBV4-2 and TRBJ2-3, with 10 bases fitting TRBD1. The CDR3 totals 15 residues. Unmatched junction bases numbered 3, after V lost 0 bases and J lost 6 bases. Per the germline V gene, CDR1 is LGHNA and CDR2 is YNFKEQ. The CDR3 reads CASSQDKGQGDTQYF. The CDR3 region has the DNA TGTGCCAGCAGCCAAGATAAGGGACAGGGGGATACGCAGTATTTT.

The chain has TRBV7-2 and TRBJ2-1; 10 bases fit TRBD2. The germline gives CDR1 SGHTA, CDR2 FQGNSA. CDR3 length: 15 amino acids. V dropped 5 bases and J dropped 7; count of bases not matched to a gene: 8. The CDR3 sequence is CASSLTSGQGNEQFF. The CDR3, as DNA: TGTGCCAGCAGCCTGACTAGCGGGCAGGGTAATGAGCAGTTCTTC.

This clonotype turned up a few times. The chain uses TRBV9 and TRBJ1-3; 8 nucleotides line up with TRBD1. Losses at the gene ends were 0 bases for V and 8 bases for J; bases not matched to a gene: 4. This CDR3 has 14 residues. The germline CDR1 and CDR2 sequences are SGDLS and YYNGEE. In DNA form, the CDR3 reads TGTGCCAGCAGCGTAGCAGGGGGCGCGGACACCATATATTTT. This translates into CASSVAGGADTIYF.

This clonotype was seen repeatedly, ten times or more. V is TRBV24-1 and J is TRBJ2-1, with 9 bases identical to TRBD2. The J segment lost 8 bases and the V segment lost 2 bases, leaving 6 bases of the junction unmatched. The germline gives CDR1 KGHDR, CDR2 SFDVKD. The CDR3 runs 15 residues. This chain's CDR3 is CATSDWSSGIYEQFF. As DNA, the CDR3 is TGTGCCACCAGTGATTGGTCTAGCGGGATCTATGAGCAGTTCTTC.

This rearrangement joins TRBV2 to TRBJ2-1; D ambiguous. The CDR3 contains 12 residues. V lost 3 bases and J lost 3, with 3 bases in between. Germline-derived CDR1 and CDR2 are SNHLY and FYNNEI. CDR3: CASSDIYNEQFF. The CDR3 coding sequence is TGTGCCAGCAGTGATATCTACAATGAGCAGTTCTTC.

This chain joins TRBV3-1 and TRBJ1-4, with TRBD1 as a possible D gene (6 bases). The CDR3 is made up of 14 amino acids. In germline, CDR1 is LGHDT, CDR2 YNNKEL (reference sequence). The V end was cut by 0 bases, the J end by 8 bases, with 10 bases between. DNA of the CDR3: TGTGCCAGCAGCCAAGAGGGGGCGCTAGAAAAACTGTTTTTT. It codes for CASSQEGALEKLFF.

At least ten counts were recorded for this clonotype. V is TRBV12-5 and J is TRBJ2-2; D gene uncertain. Per the germline V gene, CDR1 is LGHNT and CDR2 is FRNRAP. Deletions cut 4 bases from V and 0 bases from J, with 12 bases between. There are 16 residues in the CDR3. As DNA, the CDR3 is TGTGCTAGTGGTTACACTACTCCGTCGAACACCGGGGAGCTGTTTTTT. Protein sequence: CASGYTTPSNTGELFF.